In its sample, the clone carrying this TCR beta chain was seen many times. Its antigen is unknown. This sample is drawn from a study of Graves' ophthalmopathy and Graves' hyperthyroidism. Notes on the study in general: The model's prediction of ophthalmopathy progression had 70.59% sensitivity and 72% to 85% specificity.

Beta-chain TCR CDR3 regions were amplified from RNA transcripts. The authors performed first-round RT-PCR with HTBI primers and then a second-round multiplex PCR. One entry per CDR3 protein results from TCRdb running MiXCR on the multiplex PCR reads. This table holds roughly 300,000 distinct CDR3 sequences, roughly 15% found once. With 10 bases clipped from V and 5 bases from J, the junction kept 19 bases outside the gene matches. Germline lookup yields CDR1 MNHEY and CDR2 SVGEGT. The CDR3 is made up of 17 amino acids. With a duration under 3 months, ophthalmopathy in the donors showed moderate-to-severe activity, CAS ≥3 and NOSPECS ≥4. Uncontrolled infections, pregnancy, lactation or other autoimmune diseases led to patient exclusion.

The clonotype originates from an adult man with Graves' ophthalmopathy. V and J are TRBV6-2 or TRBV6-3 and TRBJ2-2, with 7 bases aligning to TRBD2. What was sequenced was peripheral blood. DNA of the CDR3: TGTGCCACGCACGTAGCGGGCCGGATCCGGGGGACCGGGGAGCTGTTTTTT. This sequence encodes CATHVAGRIRGTGELFF.